The sequence of this T cell receptor (beta chain) was determined in a study of cytomegalovirus exposure and HLA in healthy donors. Vbeta (60) and Jbeta (13) primers were used in the PCR. Here immunoSEQ multiplex PCR was the method, and the copy in TCRdb shows in-frame clones only, minus some. The sample has about 150,000 clones; roughly 85% are singletons. Trimming took off 5 bases at V and 4 bases at J, with 8 bases between the two ends. This CDR3 contains 12 residues. CDR1 and CDR2 (germline): SGHNT, YENEEA. Material for sequencing was PBMCs. This chain uses TRBV11-3 with TRBJ2-5; unclear D gene. This clonotype was obtained from a man aged 30-40 years in good health and CMV-seropositive. The CDR3 spells CASSRVSETQYF. The DNA of the CDR3 is TGTGCCAGCAGCCGGGTCTCAGAGACCCAGTACTTC. The whole variable domain, remainder taken from reference TRBV11-3 and TRBJ2-5, is EAGVVQSPRYKIIEKKQPVAFWCNPISGHNTLYWYLQNLGQGPELLIRYENEEAVDDSQLPKDRFSAERLKGVDSTLKIQPAELGDSAVYLCASSRVSETQYFGPGTRLLVL.